The 3 T cell receptor beta chains below all came from one sample that was sequenced in a study of blood T cell repertoires in COVID-19. Produced via immunoSEQ multiplex PCR; TCRdb's table is partial and in-frame only. The data contain under 200,000 clones, about four fifths of them seen just once; the ten biggest clones take up around 8%. Sequencing used peripheral blood. These receptors originate from a woman aged 55-75 years with COVID-19, enrolled during active disease.

The chain uses TRBV6-2 or TRBV6-3 and TRBJ2-7, with a weak D call TRBD1 (6 bases). The CDR3 spans 13 residues. Germline CDR1 reads MNHEY; CDR2 reads SVGEGT. Trimming shortened V by 2 bases and J by 11 bases, and 16 bases separated the two germline ends. In DNA, the CDR3 is TGTGCCAGCAGTTACGCGGCACAGGGTAATAAGTACTTC. This translates into CASSYAAQGNKYF.

The V and J genes are TRBV7-2 and TRBJ1-5; no reliable D call. The CDR3 runs to 11 residues. Germline-derived CDR1 and CDR2 are SGHTA and FQGNSA. V lost 8 bases, J lost 5 bases, and 7 bases lay in between. This CDR3 is CASGEDQPQHF. In DNA form, the CDR3 reads TGTGCCAGCGGGGAGGATCAGCCCCAGCATTTT.

This chain uses TRBV27 with TRBJ2-5; 8 bases agree with TRBD2. V was pared by 5 bases and J by 5 bases, with 10 bases of the junction left unmatched. The germline CDR1 and CDR2 sequences are MNHEY and SMNVEV (reference sequence). This CDR3 is 15 amino acids long. The CDR3 nucleotides read TGTGCCAGCAGTCCCGAAGGGACTAGTTGGGAGACCCAGTACTTC. Amino acid sequence: CASSPEGTSWETQYF.